This TCR beta chain derives from a study of cytomegalovirus exposure and HLA in healthy donors. Study overall: One earlier analysis, a look at 180 million or so T cells, found some 120 million unique TCR beta sequences. The study, taken as a whole, reports: Reportedly, TCR beta sequences accurately predicted HLA-A and HLA-B alleles in most subjects.

The CDR3 is 11 amino acids. The germline V gene has CDR1 GTSNPN and CDR2 SVGIG (reference sequence). The PCR contained 60 Vbeta and 13 Jbeta primers. Data came from immunoSEQ multiplex PCR; TCRdb stores just in-frame clones and leaves some out. Here the sample spans about 77,000 clones, around three quarters being singletons. This clone was detected once. Antigen: not known. V usage is TRBV30 and J usage is TRBJ2-5; no reliable D call. TRBJ2-7 matches the DNA end more closely, so the J call is doubtful. The sample was PBMCs. The receptor's source is a man aged 40-49 years in good health and CMV-seronegative. CDR3: CAWSSRYEQYF. The CDR3 region has the DNA TGTGCCTGGAGTTCTAGATACGAGCAGTACTTC.